This TCR beta chain was captured by sequencing in a study of T-cell reconstitution after alpha-beta-depleted transplantation in children. General observations from the study: Certain patients had high TCRbeta diversity at day 60, and it came from recipient T cells and thymic progenitors that survived. T-cell numbers and diversity, one year after transplant, stemmed largely from T cells that were newly produced. Expanded clones from the graft, numbering several hundred, reportedly supplied alpha-beta T cells about two months after transplant.

A few counts support this clonotype. Its matching antigen is unknown. Germline CDR1 is KGHSH and CDR2 is LQKENI. The CDR3 length is 15 residues. J lost 5 bases, V lost 3 bases, and 9 bases had no gene match. Unique molecular identifiers were incorporated when the TCRbeta library was constructed. TCRdb re-analysed the PCR reads in MiXCR, keeping a single row per CDR3 protein. The sample yields fewer than 550,000 distinct CDR3 sequences, over 9.5% seen once. The V gene is TRBV18, the J gene TRBJ2-5, with 7 bases aligning to TRBD1. Specimen: PBMCs, mostly from graft donor cells, collected 180 days after TCRalphabeta/CD19-depleted stem cell transplant. The receptor was derived from a female patient aged 2 to 10 who had a stem cell transplant for aplastic anemia, so the T cells may come from the graft donor. CDR3 coding DNA: TGTGCCAGCTCACCCGCCGGGACAGAAGCGGAGACCCAGTACTTC. This sequence encodes CASSPAGTEAETQYF.